This T cell receptor (beta chain) was captured by sequencing in a study of cytomegalovirus exposure and HLA in healthy donors. Clones were read by immunoSEQ multiplex PCR, and TCRdb kept only the in-frame ones, dropping some. Of 65,000 to 95,000 clones listed, under 95% are singletons. Note on this clone: The junction departs from the called germline gene at one end, perhaps through a read error.

The CDR3 runs to 15 residues. The germline gives CDR1 SSHAT, CDR2 FNYEAQ (reference sequence). Sequencing was carried out using PBMCs. The V gene is TRBV7-7, the J gene TRBJ2-1; the match to TRBD2 covers 8 bases. This clonotype was sampled from a woman aged 30 to 39 in good health and CMV-seronegative. The CDR3 loop reads CASSLGLVAYNEQFF. The DNA of the CDR3 is TGTGCTAGCAGCTTGGGACTAGTAGCCTACAATGAGCAGTTCTTC.